Below are 32 T cell receptor beta chains sequenced from a single sample in a study of T cells in Graves' hyperthyroidism and ophthalmopathy (dated by TCRdb to the late 2010s). The library was generated by multiplex PCR. Reads for this sample came from an Illumina HiSeq 2000. Amplification of TCR beta CDR3 regions was carried out from RNA transcripts. For the first round of RT-PCR on the TCR CDR3, the HTBI primer set was used together with the Qiagen OneStep RT-PCR kit. Starting from the raw public reads, TCRdb applied fastp trimming at Q25, assembled clones with MiXCR and retained in-frame beta chains. Records with the same CDR3 protein are collapsed into one entry carrying the most frequent genes and DNA. A total of some 510,000 distinct CDR3 sequences appear in this sample, under 25% of them only once. The ten largest clones represent more than 25% of the sample. The material sequenced was blood. These receptors were collected from a man younger than 35 with Graves' hyperthyroidism.

This clonotype was counted many times. This sequence joins TRBV20-1 and TRBJ2-7, with TRBD2 matching 9 bases. The CDR3 contains 16 residues. With 3 bases clipped from V and 1 base from J, the junction kept 10 bases outside the gene matches. CDR1 is DFQATT, CDR2 SNEGSKA, per germline (reference sequence). CDR3 region: CSARGPSSGASYEQYF. In nucleotides, the CDR3 is TGCAGTGCTAGGGGTCCGTCTAGCGGGGCATCCTACGAGCAGTACTTC.

This clonotype was seen at least ten times. The rearrangement uses TRBV12-3 or TRBV12-4 and TRBJ1-1; D is unclear. Trimming took 1 base from V and 1 from J, leaving 10 bases between them. The CDR3 is 15 residues long. The CDR3 sequence is CASSLVDIPNTEAFF. CDR3 bases: TGTGCCAGCAGTTTAGTCGACATCCCGAACACTGAAGCTTTCTTT.

The CDR3 loop is CASSLEEGETQYF. Written as DNA, the CDR3 is TGTGCCAGCAGTTTGGAGGAAGGGGAGACCCAGTACTTC. The chain has TRBV27 and TRBJ2-5, with D perhaps TRBD2 (5 bases). The CDR3 contains 13 residues. Between the trimmed V and J ends, which lost 3 bases and 5 bases, there was a span of 10 bases. The germline V gene encodes CDR1 MNHEY and CDR2 SMNVEV (reference sequence).

The chain is built from TRBV15 and TRBJ2-5; D is undetermined. The CDR3 runs 14 residues. Per the germline V gene, CDR1 is LNHNV and CDR2 is YYDKDF (reference sequence). Between the trimmed V and J ends, which lost 0 bases and 3 bases, there was a span of 8 bases. CDR3 nucleotides: TGTGCCACCAGCAGAGATGGCTGGAAAGAGACCCAGTACTTC. Translating it yields CATSRDGWKETQYF.

This clonotype was detected ten times or more. The rearrangement uses TRBV28 and TRBJ2-7; 7 nucleotides align to TRBD1. The CDR3 covers 15 residues. CDR1 is MDHEN and CDR2 is SYDVKM in the germline V gene. J was trimmed by 2 bases and V by 6 bases; bases with no gene match: 10. The CDR3 reads CASSVTGVSTYEQYF. The CDR3 nucleotides are TGTGCCAGCAGCGTAACAGGGGTCTCCACCTACGAGCAGTACTTC.

This rearrangement joins TRBV20-1 to TRBJ2-3; 7 bases fit TRBD1. CDR1 and CDR2 (germline): DFQATT, SNEGSKA (reference sequence). V lost 6 bases, J lost 5 bases, and 5 bases stayed unmatched. CDR3 length: 12 residues. CDR3 DNA: TGCAGTGCCACAAGGGGGCAAGATACGCAGTATTTT. It encodes CSATRGQDTQYF.

This clonotype has at least ten counts. The CDR3 here is CASSSHRRTNLGYGYTF. CDR3 coding DNA: TGTGCCAGCAGTTCCCACCGCCGGACGAATTTGGGGTATGGCTACACCTTC. This chain joins TRBV28 and TRBJ1-2; no definite D call. V was cut by 4 bases and J by 5 bases, with 23 bases left in between. Germline V gene sequence: CDR1 MDHEN, CDR2 SYDVKM. The CDR3 is 17 residues long.

The genes are TRBV20-1 and TRBJ2-3, with D unresolved. Trimming took off 4 bases at V and 1 base at J, with 6 bases between the two ends. The CDR3 is 12 amino acids. In germline, CDR1 is DFQATT, CDR2 SNEGSKA (reference sequence). The CDR3 reads CSAKTGTDTQYF. The DNA for the CDR3 is TGCAGTGCTAAGACCGGCACAGATACGCAGTATTTT.

This clonotype was seen many times. This chain joins TRBV9 and TRBJ1-1; 9 bases agree with TRBD1. Unmatched junction bases numbered 6, after V lost 3 bases and J lost 3 bases. Germline V CDR1 and CDR2: SGDLS, YYNGEE. The CDR3 sequence is 15 residues long. Here the CDR3 reads CASSETGGAYTEAFF. The DNA for the CDR3 is TGTGCCAGCAGCGAGACAGGGGGGGCATACACTGAAGCTTTCTTT. Combining the CDR3 with reference TRBV9 and TRBJ1-1 gives the whole variable domain DSGVTQTPKHLITATGQRVTLRCSPRSGDLSVYWYQQSLDQGLQFLIQYYNGEERAKGNILERFSAQQFPDLHSELNLSSLELGDSALYFCASSETGGAYTEAFFGQGTRLTVV.

In its sample, this clonotype was seen many times. The CDR3 nucleotides are TGTGCCAGCAGCCCTCCCGGGATAGGGGATTACGAGCAGTACTTC. This codes for CASSPPGIGDYEQYF. This chain joins TRBV28 and TRBJ2-7; either TRBD1 or TRBD2 may fit D (5 bases each). V dropped 6 bases and J dropped 4 bases, with 19 bases sitting between them. CDR3 length: 15 amino acids. The germline V gene has CDR1 MDHEN and CDR2 SYDVKM. Full variable domain (outside the CDR3, taken from reference TRBV28 and TRBJ2-7): DVKVTQSSRYLVKRTGEKVFLECVQDMDHENMFWYRQDPGLGLRLIYFSYDVKMKEKGDIPEGYSVSREKKERFSLILESASTNQTSMYLCASSPPGIGDYEQYFGPGTRLTVT.

This clonotype has at least ten counts. Germline is not matched at one junction end, which may reflect a read error. V and J are TRBV6-5 and TRBJ1-6; D gene uncertain. CDR1 and CDR2 (germline): MNHEY, SVGAGI. There are 14 residues in the CDR3. CDR3 amino acids: CASSDSHPWSPLHF. The CDR3 DNA is TGTGCCAGCAGTGACTCTCACCCGTGGTCACCCCTCCACTTT.

Many counts were recorded for this clonotype. The chain uses TRBV4-1 and TRBJ2-5; tentatively, D is TRBD1 or TRBD2 (5 bases each). Trimming cost V 1 base and J 4 bases, with 10 bases left between them. The CDR3 spans 14 residues. The germline V gene encodes CDR1 MGHRA and CDR2 YSYEKL. The CDR3 protein is CASSQVGARETQYF. The CDR3 DNA follows: TGCGCCAGCAGCCAAGTCGGGGCGAGAGAGACCCAGTACTTC.

This chain joins TRBV28 and TRBJ1-2, with D uncertain. Germline loops: CDR1 MDHEN, CDR2 SYDVKM. There are 13 residues in the CDR3. V was cut by 4 bases and J by 5 bases, with 11 bases left in between. CDR3 coding DNA: TGTGCCAGCAGTTACGCGGAAACTTATGGCTACACCTTC. Its translation: CASSYAETYGYTF.

This clonotype was detected many times. This chain uses TRBV6-1 with TRBJ2-7, with TRBD1 matching over 10 bases. This CDR3 has 14 residues. Germline V gene data show CDR1 as MNHNS and CDR2 as SASEGT. J was trimmed by 1 base and V by 8 bases; bases with no gene match: 5. The CDR3 DNA is TGTGCCAGCCGGTGGGACAGGGGTTCCTACGAGCAGTACTTC. It translates to CASRWDRGSYEQYF.

This clonotype was picked up many times. The chain couples TRBV5-6 to TRBJ1-1, with a tentative D call TRBD1 (6 bases). V was pared by 2 bases and J by 11 bases, with 13 bases between. The CDR3 sequence is 12 residues long. Germline V gene data show CDR1 as SGHDT and CDR2 as YYEEEE. In DNA form, the CDR3 reads TGTGCCAGCAGCTTTTCAGGGGAACTGGCTTTCTTT. Its protein is CASSFSGELAFF.

The table lists this clonotype with many counts. The V call is TRBV11-2, the J call TRBJ2-2, with no clear D. The CDR3 has 13 amino acids. Germline V CDR1 and CDR2: SGHAT, FQNNGV. The V end lost 1 base, the J end lost 5 bases, and 5 bases lay between the germline ends. The CDR3 sequence is CASSLVATGELFF. CDR3 in DNA: TGTGCCAGCAGCTTAGTCGCGACCGGGGAGCTGTTTTTT.

This clonotype was counted at least ten times. The gene calls are TRBV24-1 and TRBJ2-5; tentatively, D is TRBD1 (5 bases). This CDR3 spans 15 amino acids. Germline CDR1 is KGHDR and CDR2 is SFDVKD. V dropped 3 bases and J dropped 4 bases, with 14 bases sitting between them. Here the CDR3 reads CATSDPRTTAETQYF. Here the CDR3 DNA reads TGTGCCACCAGTGATCCGCGGACGACAGCAGAGACCCAGTACTTC.

At least ten counts were recorded for this clonotype. The chain has TRBV7-8 and TRBJ2-2; D unclear. The CDR3 is 13 amino acids. Deletions cut 5 bases from V and 8 bases from J, with 12 bases between. Germline V gene sequence: CDR1 SGHVS, CDR2 FQNEAQ. The CDR3 loop is CASSPQWSGELFF. In DNA, the CDR3 is TGTGCCAGCAGCCCCCAGTGGTCGGGGGAGCTGTTTTTT.

This clonotype was seen many times. This rearrangement joins TRBV19 to TRBJ1-1; no clear D. Trimming shortened V by 3 bases and J by 0 bases, and 8 bases separated the two germline ends. Germline CDR1 is LNHDA and CDR2 is SQIVND (reference sequence). This CDR3 contains 14 residues. This CDR3 is CASSIEGVNTEAFF. CDR3 nucleotide sequence: TGTGCCAGTAGTATTGAGGGAGTGAACACTGAAGCTTTCTTT.

This clonotype showed up many times. This chain connects TRBV6-5 to TRBJ1-2; 9 nucleotides align to TRBD1. Germline CDR1 and CDR2: MNHEY and SVGAGI. Trimming removed 5 bases from V and 2 bases from J; junction bases left unmatched: 9. The CDR3 covers 16 residues. CDR3 loop: CASSTTTGTGNYGYTF. CDR3 bases: TGTGCCAGCAGTACAACAACCGGGACAGGGAACTATGGCTACACCTTC.

This rearrangement joins TRBV5-8 to TRBJ1-2; weak D call: TRBD1 (5 bases). Trimming cost V 0 bases and J 8 bases, with 14 bases left between them. This CDR3 comprises 14 residues. Germline CDR1 and CDR2: SGHTS and YDEGEE. CDR3 sequence: CASSLATWGNGYTF. The CDR3 coding sequence is TGTGCCAGCAGCTTGGCAACTTGGGGGAACGGCTACACCTTC.

The chain recombines TRBV6-2 or TRBV6-3 with TRBJ2-5; 11 bases are a match to TRBD2. CDR1 and CDR2 from the germline V gene are MNHEY and SVGEGT. CDR3 length equals 16 residues. The trim removed 4 bases at V and 3 bases at J, leaving 7 bases unmatched. CDR3 region: CASSSPGLAVKETQYF. As DNA, the CDR3 is TGTGCCAGCAGTTCCCCGGGACTAGCGGTTAAAGAGACCCAGTACTTC.

Many counts were recorded for this clonotype. The chain links TRBV5-8 to TRBJ2-6, with D tentatively TRBD1 (6 bases). The germline CDR1 and CDR2 sequences are SGHTS and YDEGEE. Trimming took off 1 base at V and 1 base at J, with 18 bases between the two ends. The CDR3 covers 19 residues. Written as DNA, the CDR3 is TGTGCCAGCAGCTTGTCACCCGGGACACTGCTTTCTGGGGCCAACGTCCTGACTTTC. It yields the protein CASSLSPGTLLSGANVLTF.

The sample holds many counts of this clonotype. The chain recombines TRBV6-5 with TRBJ2-2; 8 nucleotides match TRBD2. CDR3 length equals 15 residues. J gave up 4 bases and V 1 base, and 2 bases lay outside the gene matches. Germline values: CDR1 MNHEY, CDR2 SVGAGI. CDR3: CASSYLAGGTGELFF. CDR3 sequence (DNA): TGTGCCAGCAGTTACTTGGCGGGAGGCACCGGGGAGCTGTTTTTT.

This clonotype has a count of ten or more. This chain connects TRBV28 to TRBJ1-2; TRBD1 might be the D (6 bases). Trimming cost V 11 bases and J 8 bases, with 21 bases left between them. The germline CDR1 and CDR2 sequences are MDHEN and SYDVKM. This CDR3 region has 13 residues. This CDR3 is CAASGYRDGGYTF. In DNA form, the CDR3 reads TGTGCCGCCAGTGGATACAGGGACGGGGGCTACACCTTC.

This clonotype was counted between two and nine times. This chain links TRBV27 with TRBJ1-1; D unresolved. The CDR3 covers 14 residues. Germline loops: CDR1 MNHEY, CDR2 SMNVEV (reference sequence). V was pared by 0 bases and J by 2 bases, with 7 bases between. CDR3 nucleotide sequence: TGTGCCAGCAGTTTATCGGTCAGCAACACTGAAGCTTTCTTT. It is translated as CASSLSVSNTEAFF.

This clonotype was seen repeatedly, ten times or more. The gene calls are TRBV6-1 and TRBJ1-1, with 7 bases aligning to TRBD1. Germline loops: CDR1 MNHNS, CDR2 SASEGT. The V gene end was trimmed by 6 bases and the J gene end by 1 base; junction bases not matched to a gene: 5. The CDR3 is made up of 14 amino acids. CDR3 amino acids: CASRPQGENTEAFF. CDR3 coding DNA: TGTGCCAGCAGACCCCAGGGGGAGAACACTGAAGCTTTCTTT.

This clonotype was seen ten or more times. This chain connects TRBV6-1 to TRBJ2-2; 7 nucleotides align to TRBD2. Trimming took 2 bases from V and 5 from J; bases not matched to a gene: 5. The CDR3 length is 15 residues. Looked up from germline, CDR1 is MNHNS and CDR2 is SASEGT. The CDR3 region is CASSEIWGGTGELFF. The CDR3 DNA sequence: TGTGCCAGCAGTGAAATTTGGGGAGGGACCGGGGAGCTGTTTTTT.

This chain joins TRBV5-1 and TRBJ1-2; D is undetermined. The V gene's germline CDR1 is SGHRS and CDR2 YFSETQ. V was pared by 4 bases and J by 2 bases, with 9 bases between. The length of the CDR3 is 13 residues. CDR3 sequence: CASSPIGNYGYTF. CDR3 DNA sequence: TGCGCCAGCAGCCCCATTGGGAACTATGGCTACACCTTC.

This clonotype was seen many times. J is TRBJ1-1 and V is TRBV5-1; no firm D call. V was clipped by 2 bases and J by 2 bases, with 7 bases between them. This CDR3 is built from 13 residues. Germline V CDR1 and CDR2: SGHRS, YFSETQ. In DNA form, the CDR3 reads TGCGCCAGCAGCTTTTTCGGCAACACTGAAGCTTTCTTT. Translated: CASSFFGNTEAFF.

This clonotype was found many times. The chain employs TRBV5-1 and TRBJ1-1; no definite D call. Trimming took off 0 bases at V and 6 bases at J, with 6 bases between the two ends. Germline CDR1 reads SGHRS; CDR2 reads YFSETQ. The CDR3 is made up of 12 amino acids. The CDR3 loop is CASSLGTSEAFF. In nucleotides, the CDR3 is TGCGCCAGCAGCTTGGGGACGTCTGAAGCTTTCTTT.

V gene TRBV28 combines with J gene TRBJ2-7; TRBD2 aligns across 10 bases. The V gene end was trimmed by 4 bases and the J gene end by 6 bases; junction bases not matched to a gene: 9. The CDR3 totals 15 residues. Per the germline V gene, CDR1 is MDHEN and CDR2 is SYDVKM. The DNA for the CDR3 is TGTGCCAGCAGTTCCCCCGGGCTAGCGGGAGCCGAGCAGTACTTC. Translated: CASSSPGLAGAEQYF.